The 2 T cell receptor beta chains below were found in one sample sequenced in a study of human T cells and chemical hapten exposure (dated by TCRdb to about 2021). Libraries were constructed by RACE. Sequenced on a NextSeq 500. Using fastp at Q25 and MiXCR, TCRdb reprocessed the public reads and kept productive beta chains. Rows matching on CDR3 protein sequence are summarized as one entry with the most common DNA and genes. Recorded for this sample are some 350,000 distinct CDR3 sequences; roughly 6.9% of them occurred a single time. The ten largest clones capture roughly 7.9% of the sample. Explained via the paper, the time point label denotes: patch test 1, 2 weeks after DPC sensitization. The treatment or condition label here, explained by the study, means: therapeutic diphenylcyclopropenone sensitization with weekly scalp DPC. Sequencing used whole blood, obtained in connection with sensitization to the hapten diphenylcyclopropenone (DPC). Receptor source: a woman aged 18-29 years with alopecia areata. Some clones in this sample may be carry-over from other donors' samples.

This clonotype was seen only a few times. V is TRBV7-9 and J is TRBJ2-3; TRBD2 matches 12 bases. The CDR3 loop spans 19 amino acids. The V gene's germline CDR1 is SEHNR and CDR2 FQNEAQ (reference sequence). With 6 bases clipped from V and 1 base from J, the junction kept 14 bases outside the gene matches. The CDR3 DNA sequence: TGTGCCAGCAGTTTATACCTAGCGGGGGGGCTTCGTGGCACAGATACGCAGTATTTT. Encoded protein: CASSLYLAGGLRGTDTQYF.

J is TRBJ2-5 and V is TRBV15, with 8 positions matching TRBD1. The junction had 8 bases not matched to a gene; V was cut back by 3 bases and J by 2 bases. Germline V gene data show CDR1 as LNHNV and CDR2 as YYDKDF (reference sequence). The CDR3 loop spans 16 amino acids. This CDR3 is CATSRTTGAQQETQYF. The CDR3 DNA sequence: TGTGCCACCAGCAGGACGACAGGGGCCCAACAAGAGACCCAGTACTTC.